What follows are 6 T cell receptor beta chains derived from one specimen sequenced in a study of blood T cells in healthy people across ages. Next came a second PCR, run for about 6 to 11 cycles, which used a sample-barcoded 5' primer along with a J-beta primer mix. TCRdb redid the calling of the 5' RACE reads with MiXCR, one entry per CDR3 protein. The sample lists 850,000 to 1,300,000 distinct CDR3 sequences, roughly 45% seen once, with 15% to 20% in the top ten. The sample taken for sequencing was blood. The receptors were sampled from a woman aged 55-69 years in good health.

This clonotype was counted between two and nine times. This chain connects TRBV10-3 to TRBJ2-7; 11 positions agree with TRBD1. Germline CDR1 and CDR2: ENHRY and SYGVKD. Trimming removed 0 bases from V and 3 bases from J; junction bases left unmatched: 1. This CDR3 spans 15 amino acids. In DNA form, the CDR3 reads TGTGCCATCAGTGAGTCGGGGACAGGGGGCTACGAGCAGTACTTC. It specifies CAISESGTGGYEQYF.

This clonotype showed up just a few times. The chain has TRBV20-1 and TRBJ2-1, with 9 bases that match TRBD2. Germline trimming cut 4 bases from V and 3 bases from J; bases unmatched to any gene: 10. Germline lookup yields CDR1 DFQATT and CDR2 SNEGSKA (reference sequence). This CDR3 comprises 16 residues. The DNA of the CDR3 is TGCAGTGCTAACTTAGGTGTTAGCGGGAGCTACAATGAGCAGTTCTTC. Its protein is CSANLGVSGSYNEQFF.

The chain has TRBV5-1 and TRBJ2-1; the D gene is possibly TRBD2 (7 bases). There are 20 residues in the CDR3. Germline V gene sequence: CDR1 SGHRS, CDR2 YFSETQ. V lost 2 bases and J 7 bases, leaving 31 bases between the germline ends. Written as DNA, the CDR3 is TGCGCCAGCAGCTTACCCCAAAATAGCGGGCAAGGGGGGACTTCGAATGAGCAGTTCTTC. As protein: CASSLPQNSGQGGTSNEQFF.

The rearrangement joins TRBV7-9 to TRBJ2-7, with D possibly matching TRBD1 (6 bases). Trimming took off 1 base at V and 4 bases at J, with 23 bases between the two ends. CDR3 length: 18 residues. Per the germline V gene, CDR1 is SEHNR and CDR2 is FQNEAQ (reference sequence). The CDR3 loop is CASSLVPFAGAGAYEQYF. CDR3 sequence (DNA): TGTGCCAGCAGCTTAGTCCCTTTTGCCGGGGCAGGGGCTTACGAGCAGTACTTC.

This clonotype turned up a few times. The chain combines TRBV20-1 with TRBJ2-3; TRBD1 might be the D (7 bases). Germline values: CDR1 DFQATT, CDR2 SNEGSKA (reference sequence). Trimming took 5 bases from V and 0 from J, leaving 18 bases between them. The CDR3 extends over 16 amino acids. CDR3 residues: CSAGTPTGTSTDTQYF. DNA of the CDR3: TGCAGTGCTGGCACCCCGACAGGGACTAGCACAGATACGCAGTATTTT.

The J gene is TRBJ2-3, the V gene TRBV4-1; D call uncertain. Trimming removed 0 bases from V and 8 bases from J, with 9 bases in between. CDR1 MGHRA and CDR2 YSYEKL come from the germline V gene. CDR3 size: 13 residues. The CDR3 region is CASSQEPRATQYF. In DNA form, the CDR3 reads TGCGCCAGCAGCCAAGAGCCCCGCGCTACGCAGTATTTT.